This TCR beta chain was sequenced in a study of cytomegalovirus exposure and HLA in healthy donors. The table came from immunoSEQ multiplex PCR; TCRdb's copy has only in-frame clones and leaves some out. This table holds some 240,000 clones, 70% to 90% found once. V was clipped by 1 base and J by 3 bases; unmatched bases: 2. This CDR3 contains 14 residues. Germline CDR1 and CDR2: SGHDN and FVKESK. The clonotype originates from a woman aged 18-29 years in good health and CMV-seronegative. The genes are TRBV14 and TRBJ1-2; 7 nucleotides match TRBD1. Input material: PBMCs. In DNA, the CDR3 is TGTGCCAGCAGCCAAGGACAGGGTTACTATGGCTACACCTTC. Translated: CASSQGQGYYGYTF. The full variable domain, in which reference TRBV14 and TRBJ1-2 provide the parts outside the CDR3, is EAGVTQFPSHSVIEKGQTVTLRCDPISGHDNLYWYRRVMGKEIKFLLHFVKESKQDESGMPNNRFLAERTGGTYSTLKVQPAELEDSGVYFCASSQGQGYYGYTFGSGTRLTVV.